This TCR beta chain was sequenced for a study of shared clonotypes between healthy human individuals (TCRdb year 2020). About the investigation overall: The cohort included three men and a couple of women between 18 and 49 years of age. For each donor, three plates each were used for CD4 naive and CD4 memory, two plates were used for CD8 naive, and one plate was used for CD8 memory. Blood TCR repertoires of about 5 healthy adults were deeply sequenced to estimate repertoire size and the extent of clonotype sharing between individuals. Different laboratories and diverse techniques were used to prepare libraries and sequence TCR repertoires, to increase sequencing depth and limit assay-specific biases. Each donor's leukapheresis produced roughly between about 0.85 and 10 billion PBMCs. The investigation overall reported the following: Pairwise subsampling indicated that sequencing depth was expected to affect the degree of clonotype sharing among donors. The small number of donors limited the genetic and exposure-history diversity represented. Rarefaction of sorted-subset datasets indicated incomplete sequencing despite the large sequencing depth. Sharing across a few donors was observed for about 5% of naive CD4, 3.5% of naive CD8, over 2% of memory CD4, and roughly 0.4% of memory CD8 clonotypes. Higher generation probabilities were observed for clonotypes shared by all four sorted-subset donors than for non-shared clonotypes. Sampling was restricted to blood, and TCR repertoires in tissues likely differ from the TCR repertoires found in blood. Naive subsets generally had larger estimated clonotype richness than memory subsets did.

Using the deep immunoSEQ assay, multiplex PCR amplified TCR CDR3 regions from genomic DNA. For each cell subset, the extracted genomic DNA was distributed evenly across all wells of several immunoSEQ 96-well plates, and each plate served as one replicate. For sorted subsets, each replicate PCR was loaded with 200 ng genomic DNA, equivalent to approximately 27,000 T cell genomes. The purified libraries were quantified using a Qubit 3.0 fluorometer, sized with a Bioanalyzer 2100, and then quantified again using the KAPA Library Quantification kit. A separate single-read 150-cycle Illumina NextSeq 550 flow cell was used to sequence each immunoSEQ 96-well plate. In the paper's pipeline: Because the immunoSEQ output held only junctional sequences and lacked quality scores, the filtering could not match the filtering applied to full-length reads. Sequences were annotated with PyIR, a Python wrapper for IgBLAST v1.9, and V/J genes and CDR3 were assigned using IMGT germline references. Reads were filtered out if the reads had weak V/J assignments (E-value above 1e-6), no CDR3, stop codons, out-of-frame junctions, or ambiguous translated residues. V3J clonotypes were defined as sequences sharing an identical inferred V gene, J gene, and CDR3 amino acid sequence. The percentage overlap between two repertoires was calculated by dividing the number of shared unique clonotypes by the size of the smaller repertoire. Three approaches were used to assess repertoire richness: RTK rarefaction, the Chao1 estimator, and Recon v2.1 estimates of unobserved clonotypes. For all TCRbeta clonotypes obtained by the gDNA method from a handful of donors, generation probabilities were computed with OLGA. Here the immuneACCESS table is served through TCRdb, limited to in-frame sequences with V and J called. Missing clones are a known gap in these copies; in checked studies unresolved V genes cover under half, and the rest lacks a known reason. The V and J calls and clone size come from that table; D and trimming were worked out from the DNA. The table for this sample lists 2 million to 3 million clones; approximately 94% of them were counted only once. More than 0.35% of the sample is in the top ten clones.

The donors were healthy, HIV-negative adults with no recently reported acute infections or vaccinations. Every donor was a Caucasian adult residing in Nashville, Tennessee, USA. CD4+ T cells were enriched by magnetic negative selection, after which naive cells were positively selected on CD45RA and the negative fraction was taken as the memory subset. Blood was obtained by leukapheresis, after which PBMCs were separated by Ficoll-Histopaque density gradient centrifugation and cryopreserved in liquid nitrogen vapor phase. Analytical flow cytometry was used to check the purity and quantity of every magnetically sorted T cell population. Genomic DNA was isolated from each sorted fraction and quantified by UV absorbance on a Nanodrop 2000c. As to this clone: No antigen is known for it. It has no much larger one-base neighbor in the sample; base qualities were not kept.

Germline trimming amounts to 8 bases on V and 5 bases on J, with 10 as the count of junction bases outside the gene matches. From cysteine to phenylalanine, the CDR3 is 14 amino acids long. Only the CDR3 portion is preserved as DNA: 42 bases, with reading frame beginning at the first base. According to the germline V gene, CDR1 reads MDHEN and CDR2 reads SYDVKM. The sequence was collected from a man in his late teens or twenties in good health. Some clones in this sample may be carry-over from other donors' samples. Source material: naive CD4+ T cells from PBMCs. Reading the label with the study, this specimen's cell subset or site is: CD45RA+ positively selected. The chain couples TRBV28 to TRBJ1-2, with 8 central nucleotides matching TRBD1. The CDR3 sequence is CASRGARGLYGYTF. The DNA sequence is as follows: TGTGCCAGCCGGGGGGCCAGGGGGCTTTATGGCTACACCTTC.